This T cell receptor beta chain was found in a study of identifying expanded T cells in peripheral blood. The V end was cut by 5 bases, the J end by 3 bases, with 19 bases between. The CDR3 consists of 16 residues. Germline assignment: CDR1 MNHEY and CDR2 SMNVEV (reference sequence). Libraries were prepared by immunoSEQ multiplex PCR; TCRdb keeps only in-frame clonotypes and omits some of them. The sample has roughly 84,000 clones; about 90% are singletons. The TCR was taken from a person between 18 and 69 years old in good health. The chain joins TRBV27 to TRBJ1-1; weak D call: TRBD1 (5 bases). The source material was blood. This CDR3 reads CASSPWNTWGDTEAFF. The CDR3 DNA is TGTGCCAGCAGTCCCTGGAACACCTGGGGGGACACTGAAGCTTTCTTT.